This T cell receptor (beta chain) came from a study of shared clonotypes between healthy human individuals. Study summary: Three plates each covered CD4 naive and memory; CD8 naive two, CD8 memory one.

Naive CD8 cells, CD45RO-negative and positively selected for CCR7, excluded terminally differentiated effector memory CD45RA+ cells. A remark on this clone: Its antigen is still unknown.

The table came from immunoSEQ multiplex PCR; TCRdb's copy has only in-frame clones and leaves some out. The sample consists of approximately 1.9 million clones, just under 95% of them appearing once. Germline V gene data show CDR1 as MNHEY and CDR2 as SMNVEV (reference sequence). This CDR3 comprises 17 residues. V dropped 2 bases and J dropped 0; count of bases not matched to a gene: 10. Overall study results and limits: The study generally estimated greater richness for naive than memory subsets.

V and J are TRBV27 and TRBJ2-7; the match to TRBD1 covers 7 bases. The sequencing sample was made of naive CD8+ T cells from PBMCs. The source of this sequence is a man aged 18 to 30 in good health. Some clones in this sample may be carry-over from other donors' samples. This chain's CDR3 is CASSLLIGSGGSYEQYF. CDR3 nucleotide sequence: TGTGCCAGCAGTTTACTTATCGGGTCAGGGGGCTCCTACGAGCAGTACTTC.